This T cell receptor beta chain was observed in a study of blood T cells in healthy people across ages. A second PCR of roughly 7 to 11 cycles used a sample-barcoded 5' primer and a J-beta primer mix. From the 5' RACE reads, TCRdb called clonotypes with MiXCR, one entry per CDR3 protein. Found here are approximately 2,000,000 distinct CDR3 sequences, around 42% of them singletons; the top ten hold 23%. The CDR3 is 15 amino acids. Per germline, CDR1 SGHVS and CDR2 FNYEAQ. V was cut by 1 base and J by 0 bases, with 10 bases left in between. A word on this clonotype: The antigen is unknown.

Study conclusions and caveats: The study found TCR beta diversity correlated strongly with naive T cell percentage.

The J gene is TRBJ2-7, the V gene TRBV7-6; D may match TRBD1 or TRBD2 (5 bases each). The source is a human donor in good health. The source material was blood. The CDR3 region has the DNA TGTGCCAGCAGCTTAGTGGACGGGACCTCCTACGAGCAGTACTTC. It yields the protein CASSLVDGTSYEQYF.